This TCR beta chain was sequenced during a study of T cell repertoires in cytomegalovirus infection. Whole-study context: Signatures in public TCR beta sequences pointed to both CMV infection and matching HLA type. Findings and caveats of the study: CMV-specific HLA-C-restricted TCR beta clonotypes dominated the ex vivo response. Individuals carrying CMV plus the relevant HLA were identified by cumulative frequency of public TCR beta families.

To note about this clonotype: Its specificity is unknown.

TCRdb analysed the reads with MiXCR anew, one entry per CDR3 protein. The table records fewer than 550,000 distinct CDR3 sequences, 11% of them present only once. Germline CDR1 and CDR2: DFQATT and SNEGSKA (reference sequence). The CDR3 contains 14 residues. Trimming took off 0 bases at V and 7 bases at J, with 15 bases between the two ends. This TCR was recovered from a human donor in good health (CMV status not recorded). Some clones in this sample may be carry-over from other donors' samples. The chain joins TRBV20-1 to TRBJ1-2; tentatively, D is TRBD1 (5 bases). Sequenced input: PBMCs. The CDR3 DNA sequence: TGCAGTGCTAGAGATCGTCAGGGCTTGGGTGGCTACACCTTC. It yields the protein CSARDRQGLGGYTF.